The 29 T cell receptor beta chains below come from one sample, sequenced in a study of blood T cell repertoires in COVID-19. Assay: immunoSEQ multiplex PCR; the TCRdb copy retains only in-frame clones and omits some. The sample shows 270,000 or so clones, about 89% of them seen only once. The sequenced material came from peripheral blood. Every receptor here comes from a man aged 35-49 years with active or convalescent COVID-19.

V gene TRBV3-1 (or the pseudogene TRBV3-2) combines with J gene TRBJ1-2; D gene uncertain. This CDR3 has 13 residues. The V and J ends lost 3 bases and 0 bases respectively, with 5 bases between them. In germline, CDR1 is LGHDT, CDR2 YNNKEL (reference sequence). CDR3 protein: CASSHTANYGYTF. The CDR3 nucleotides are TGTGCCAGCAGCCATACAGCTAACTATGGCTACACCTTC.

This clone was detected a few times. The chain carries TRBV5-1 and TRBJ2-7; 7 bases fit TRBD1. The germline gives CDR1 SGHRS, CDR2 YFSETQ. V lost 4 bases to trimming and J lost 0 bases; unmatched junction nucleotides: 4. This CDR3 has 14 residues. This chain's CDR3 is CASSIQGNSYEQYF. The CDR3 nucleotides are TGCGCCAGCAGCATACAGGGGAACTCCTACGAGCAGTACTTC.

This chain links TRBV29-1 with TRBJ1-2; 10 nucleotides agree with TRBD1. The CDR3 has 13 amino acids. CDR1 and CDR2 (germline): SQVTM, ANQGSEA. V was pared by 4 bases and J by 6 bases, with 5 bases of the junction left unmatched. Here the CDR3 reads CSVAVGTGDGYTF. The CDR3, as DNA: TGCAGCGTTGCTGTCGGGACAGGGGATGGCTACACCTTC.

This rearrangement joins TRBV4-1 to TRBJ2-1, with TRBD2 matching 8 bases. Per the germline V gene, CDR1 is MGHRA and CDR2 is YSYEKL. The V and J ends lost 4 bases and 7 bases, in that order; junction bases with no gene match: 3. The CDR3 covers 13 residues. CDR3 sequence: CASSPAGGNEQFF. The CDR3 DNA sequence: TGCGCCAGCAGCCCTGCGGGAGGTAATGAGCAGTTCTTC.

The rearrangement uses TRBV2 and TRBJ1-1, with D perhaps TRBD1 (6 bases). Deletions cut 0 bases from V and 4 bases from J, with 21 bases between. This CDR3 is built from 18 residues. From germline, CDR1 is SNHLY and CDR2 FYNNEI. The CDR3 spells CASSEATYNRAYSTEAFF. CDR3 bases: TGTGCCAGCAGTGAAGCGACCTACAACAGGGCTTATTCCACTGAAGCTTTCTTT.

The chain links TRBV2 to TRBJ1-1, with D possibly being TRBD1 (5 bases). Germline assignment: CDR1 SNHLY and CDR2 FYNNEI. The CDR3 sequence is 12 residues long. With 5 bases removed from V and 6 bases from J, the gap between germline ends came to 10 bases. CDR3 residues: CASSTQTAEAFF. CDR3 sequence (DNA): TGTGCCAGCAGTACCCAGACAGCTGAAGCTTTCTTT.

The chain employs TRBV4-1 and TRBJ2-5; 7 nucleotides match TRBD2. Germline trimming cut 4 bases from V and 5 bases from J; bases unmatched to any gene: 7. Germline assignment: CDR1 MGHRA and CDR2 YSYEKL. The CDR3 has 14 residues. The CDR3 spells CASSPSGPRETQYF. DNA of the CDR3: TGCGCCAGCAGCCCTAGCGGTCCAAGGGAGACCCAGTACTTC.

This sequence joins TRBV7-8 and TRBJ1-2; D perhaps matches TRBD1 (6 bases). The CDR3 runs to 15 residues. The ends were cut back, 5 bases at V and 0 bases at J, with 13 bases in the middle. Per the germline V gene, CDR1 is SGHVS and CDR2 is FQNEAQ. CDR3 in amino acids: CASSPQGGANYGYTF. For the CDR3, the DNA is TGTGCCAGCAGCCCACAAGGGGGGGCTAACTATGGCTACACCTTC.

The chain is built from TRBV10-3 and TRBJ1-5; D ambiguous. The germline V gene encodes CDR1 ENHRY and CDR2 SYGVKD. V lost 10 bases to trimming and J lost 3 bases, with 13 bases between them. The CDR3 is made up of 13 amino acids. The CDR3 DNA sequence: TGTGCCACCCTCTCAGGCCTCAATCAGCCCCAGCATTTT. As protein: CATLSGLNQPQHF.

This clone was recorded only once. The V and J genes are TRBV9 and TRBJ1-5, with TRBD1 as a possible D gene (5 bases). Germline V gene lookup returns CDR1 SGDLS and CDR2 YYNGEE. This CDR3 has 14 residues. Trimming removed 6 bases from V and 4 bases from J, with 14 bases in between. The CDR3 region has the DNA TGTGCCAGCAACACGTTCGGGGGGAATCAGCCCCAGCATTTT. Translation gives CASNTFGGNQPQHF.

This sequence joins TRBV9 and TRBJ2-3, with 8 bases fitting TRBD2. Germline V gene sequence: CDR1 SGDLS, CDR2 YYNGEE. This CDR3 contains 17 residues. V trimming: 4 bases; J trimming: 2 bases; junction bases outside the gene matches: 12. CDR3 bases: TGTGCCAGCAGCCCCCTTCCCACTAGCGGCCTCACAGATACGCAGTATTTT. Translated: CASSPLPTSGLTDTQYF.

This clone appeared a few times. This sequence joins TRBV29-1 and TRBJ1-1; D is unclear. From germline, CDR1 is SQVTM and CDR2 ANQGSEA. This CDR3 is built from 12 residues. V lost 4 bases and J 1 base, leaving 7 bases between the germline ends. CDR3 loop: CSVVVANTEAFF. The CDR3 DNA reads TGCAGCGTTGTAGTAGCGAACACTGAAGCTTTCTTT.

CDR3 sequence reads: CASRDLNSYEQYF. As DNA, the CDR3 is TGCGCCAGCCGAGACTTGAACTCCTACGAGCAGTACTTC. The chain employs TRBV10-1 and TRBJ2-7; D is unresolved. Germline CDR1 reads WNHNN; CDR2 reads SYGVQD (reference sequence). CDR3 length equals 13 residues. Between the trimmed V and J ends, which lost 8 bases and 0 bases, there was a span of 11 bases.

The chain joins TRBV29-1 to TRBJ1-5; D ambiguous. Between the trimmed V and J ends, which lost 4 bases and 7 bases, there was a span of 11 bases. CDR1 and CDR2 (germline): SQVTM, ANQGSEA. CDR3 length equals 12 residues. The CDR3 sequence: CSVGGSGQPQHF. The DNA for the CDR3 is TGCAGCGTTGGGGGTAGCGGGCAGCCCCAGCATTTT.

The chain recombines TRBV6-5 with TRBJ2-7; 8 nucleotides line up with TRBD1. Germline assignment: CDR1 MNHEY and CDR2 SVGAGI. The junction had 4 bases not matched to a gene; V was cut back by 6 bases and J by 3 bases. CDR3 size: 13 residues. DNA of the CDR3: TGTGCCAGCAGGGTCGGACAGGGCTACGAGCAGTACTTC. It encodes CASRVGQGYEQYF.

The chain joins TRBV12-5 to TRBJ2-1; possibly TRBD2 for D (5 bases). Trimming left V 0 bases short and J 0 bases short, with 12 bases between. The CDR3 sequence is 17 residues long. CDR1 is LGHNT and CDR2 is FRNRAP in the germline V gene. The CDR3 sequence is CASGLVEGLTSYNEQFF. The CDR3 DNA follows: TGTGCTAGTGGTTTGGTAGAGGGTTTAACCTCCTACAATGAGCAGTTCTTC.

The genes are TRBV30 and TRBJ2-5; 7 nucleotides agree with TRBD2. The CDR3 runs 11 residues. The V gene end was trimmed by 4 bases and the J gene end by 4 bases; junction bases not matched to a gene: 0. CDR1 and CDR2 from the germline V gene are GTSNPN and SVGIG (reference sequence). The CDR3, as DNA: TGTGCCTGGACTAGCGGAGAGACCCAGTACTTC. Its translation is CAWTSGETQYF.

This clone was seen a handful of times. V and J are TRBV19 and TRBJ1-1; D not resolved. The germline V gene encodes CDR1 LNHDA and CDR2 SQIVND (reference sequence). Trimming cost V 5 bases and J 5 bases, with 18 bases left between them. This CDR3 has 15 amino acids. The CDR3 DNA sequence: TGTGCCAGTAGTGTTCCCCTCACCCGACAAACTGAAGCTTTCTTT. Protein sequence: CASSVPLTRQTEAFF.

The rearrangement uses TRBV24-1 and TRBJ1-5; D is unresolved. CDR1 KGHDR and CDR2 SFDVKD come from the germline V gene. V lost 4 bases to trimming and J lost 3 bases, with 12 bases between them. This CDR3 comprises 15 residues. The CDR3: CATSDSTRDNQPQHF. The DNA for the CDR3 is TGTGCCACCAGTGACTCAACTCGGGACAATCAGCCCCAGCATTTT.

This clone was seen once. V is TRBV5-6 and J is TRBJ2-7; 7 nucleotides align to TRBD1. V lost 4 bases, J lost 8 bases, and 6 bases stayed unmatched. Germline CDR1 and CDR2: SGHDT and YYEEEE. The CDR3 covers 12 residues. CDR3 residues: CASSPGTVQQYF. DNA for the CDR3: TGTGCCAGCAGCCCGGGGACAGTACAGCAGTACTTC.

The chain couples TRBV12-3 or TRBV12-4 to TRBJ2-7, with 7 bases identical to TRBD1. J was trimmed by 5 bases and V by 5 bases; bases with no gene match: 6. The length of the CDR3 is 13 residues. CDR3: CASSTGVFHEQYF. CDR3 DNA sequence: TGTGCCAGCAGTACAGGGGTCTTCCACGAGCAGTACTTC.

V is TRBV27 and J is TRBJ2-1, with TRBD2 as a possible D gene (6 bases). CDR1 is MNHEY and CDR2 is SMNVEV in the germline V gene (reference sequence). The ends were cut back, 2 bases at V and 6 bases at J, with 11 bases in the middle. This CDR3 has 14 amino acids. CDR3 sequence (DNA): TGTGCCAGCAGTTTACCGGGAGTTCTCAATGAGCAGTTCTTC. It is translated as CASSLPGVLNEQFF.

CDR3 DNA sequence: TGTGCCAGCAGTGACCTCCAGCGCCACTCCTACAATGAGCAGTTCTTC. Translated, it gives CASSDLQRHSYNEQFF. The chain employs TRBV2 and TRBJ2-1; D gene ambiguous. With 3 bases removed from V and 0 bases from J, the gap between germline ends came to 12 bases. CDR1 SNHLY and CDR2 FYNNEI come from the germline V gene. The CDR3 totals 16 residues.

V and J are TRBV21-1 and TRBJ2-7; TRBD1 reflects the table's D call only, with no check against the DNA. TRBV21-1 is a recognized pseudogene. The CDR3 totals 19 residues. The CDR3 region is CASSKGKEGQGALLDEQYF. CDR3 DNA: TGTGCCAGCAGCAAAGGGAAGGAAGGACAGGGGGCCCTCTTGGACGAGCAGTACTTC.

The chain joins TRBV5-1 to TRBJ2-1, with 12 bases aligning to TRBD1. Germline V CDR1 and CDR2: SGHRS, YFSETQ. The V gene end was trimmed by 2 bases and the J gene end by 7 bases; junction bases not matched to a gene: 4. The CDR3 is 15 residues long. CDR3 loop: CASSFMGQGANEQFF. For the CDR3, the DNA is TGCGCCAGCAGCTTCATGGGACAGGGGGCGAATGAGCAGTTCTTC.

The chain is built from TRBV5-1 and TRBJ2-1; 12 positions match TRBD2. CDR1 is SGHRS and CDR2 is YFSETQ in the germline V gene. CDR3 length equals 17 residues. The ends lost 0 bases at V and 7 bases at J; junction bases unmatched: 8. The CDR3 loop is CASSLALAGGFRNEQFF. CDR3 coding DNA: TGCGCCAGCAGCTTGGCGCTAGCGGGAGGGTTCAGGAATGAGCAGTTCTTC.

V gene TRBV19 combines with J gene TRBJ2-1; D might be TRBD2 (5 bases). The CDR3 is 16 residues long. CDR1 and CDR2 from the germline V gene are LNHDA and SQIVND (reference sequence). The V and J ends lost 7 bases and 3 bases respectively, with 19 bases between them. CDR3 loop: CASTLAHNEGYNEQFF. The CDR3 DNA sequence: TGTGCCAGTACCCTAGCTCATAACGAGGGCTACAATGAGCAGTTCTTC. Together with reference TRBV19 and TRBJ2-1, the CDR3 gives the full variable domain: DGGITQSPKYLFRKEGQNVTLSCEQNLNHDAMYWYRQDPGQGLRLIYYSQIVNDFQKGDIAEGYSVSREKKESFPLTVTSAQKNPTAFYLCASTLAHNEGYNEQFFGPGTRLTVL.

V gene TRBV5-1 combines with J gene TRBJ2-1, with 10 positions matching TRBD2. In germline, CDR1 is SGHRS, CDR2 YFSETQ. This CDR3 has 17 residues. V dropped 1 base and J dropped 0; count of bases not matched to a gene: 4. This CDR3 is CASSLTSGRASYNEQFF. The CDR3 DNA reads TGCGCCAGCAGCTTGACGAGCGGGAGGGCCTCCTACAATGAGCAGTTCTTC.

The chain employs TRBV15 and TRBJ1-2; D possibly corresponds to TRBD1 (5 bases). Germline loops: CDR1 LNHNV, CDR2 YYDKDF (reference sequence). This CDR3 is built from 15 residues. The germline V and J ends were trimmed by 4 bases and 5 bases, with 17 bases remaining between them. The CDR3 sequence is CATSNGPSGGYGYTF. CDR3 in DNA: TGTGCCACCAGCAACGGGCCCTCGGGGGGGTATGGCTACACCTTC.